Shown below are 21 T cell receptor beta chains from a single sample sequenced in a study of T cell repertoires in cytomegalovirus infection. Their antigens are not known. MiXCR, applied by TCRdb to the reads, yields one record per CDR3 protein. The sample consists of 370,000 or so distinct CDR3 sequences, about 34% of them appearing once. The input for sequencing was cultured PBMCs, taken from culture after CMV antigen stimulation. The receptor source for this set is a human donor in good health (CMV status not recorded). Some clones in this sample may be carry-over from other donors' samples.

In its sample, this clonotype was seen many times. This chain uses TRBV28 with TRBJ1-4, with D hard to call. V was pared by 2 bases and J by 8 bases, with 6 bases between. CDR3 length: 12 amino acids. Germline V gene sequence: CDR1 MDHEN, CDR2 SYDVKM. The CDR3 region has the DNA TGTGCCAGCAGTTTAAGAGTGGAAAAACTGTTTTTT. This sequence encodes CASSLRVEKLFF. Complete variable domain (other parts from reference TRBV28 and TRBJ1-4): DVKVTQSSRYLVKRTGEKVFLECVQDMDHENMFWYRQDPGLGLRLIYFSYDVKMKEKGDIPEGYSVSREKKERFSLILESASTNQTSMYLCASSLRVEKLFFGSGTQLSVL.

This clonotype came up many times. In DNA, the CDR3 is TGCGCCAGCAGCCAAGCGAGGGACTATGGGGAAAAACTGTTTTTT. Translation: CASSQARDYGEKLFF. This chain connects TRBV4-3 to TRBJ1-4; tentatively, D is TRBD1 (5 bases). Germline V gives CDR1 LGHNA, CDR2 YSLEER. The V and J ends lost 1 base and 8 bases respectively, with 14 bases between them. CDR3 length: 15 amino acids.

This chain's CDR3 is CASSQRTDSNQPQHF. The CDR3 DNA is TGTGCCAGCAGTCAGCGGACTGATAGCAATCAGCCCCAGCATTTT. The chain recombines TRBV27 with TRBJ1-5, with D unclear. Trimming removed 5 bases at V and 0 bases at J, with 11 bases between. The CDR3 sequence is 15 residues long. Germline CDR1 is MNHEY and CDR2 is SMNVEV (reference sequence).

The CDR3 DNA is TGTGCCATCAGTGAATGGGAGGGGGGGAACAATGAGCAGTTCTTC. Residues: CAISEWEGGNNEQFF. This chain joins TRBV10-3 and TRBJ2-1; D is possibly TRBD2 (7 bases). The V gene lost 3 bases and the J gene lost 5 bases, with 14 bases spanning the gap. The germline V gene encodes CDR1 ENHRY and CDR2 SYGVKD. There are 15 residues in the CDR3.

The chain uses TRBV15 and TRBJ2-2, with D perhaps given as TRBD1 or TRBD2 (6 bases each). Trimming took 3 bases from V and 4 from J, leaving 15 bases between them. The CDR3 totals 16 residues. The germline V gene encodes CDR1 LNHNV and CDR2 YYDKDF (reference sequence). The CDR3 reads CATSRRGARGTGELFF. CDR3 nucleotide sequence: TGTGCCACCAGCAGGAGGGGGGCGCGAGGCACCGGGGAGCTGTTTTTT.

The CDR3 reads CASSSRGSEKLFF. DNA for the CDR3: TGTGCCAGCAGCTCCAGGGGGAGCGAAAAACTGTTTTTT. The V call is TRBV7-8, the J call TRBJ1-4; 7 nucleotides align to TRBD1. There are 13 residues in the CDR3. After removal of 4 bases from V and 8 bases from J, the junction contained 4 bases not matched to a gene. Germline assignment: CDR1 SGHVS and CDR2 FQNEAQ.

This chain uses TRBV6-2 or TRBV6-3 with TRBJ2-1; the D gene is possibly TRBD1 (5 bases). The CDR3 loop spans 16 amino acids. V was clipped by 3 bases and J by 6 bases, with 18 bases between them. Germline V CDR1 and CDR2: MNHEY, SVGEGT. DNA of the CDR3: TGTGCCAGCAGTTATTCGCGCCAGGGTATAGGCAATGAGCAGTTCTTC. This gives the protein CASSYSRQGIGNEQFF.

As DNA, the CDR3 is TGCAGTGCTAGAGAGATGACAGGGTATCTTGGCTACACCTTC. Translation: CSAREMTGYLGYTF. The rearrangement links TRBV20-1 to TRBJ1-2; 7 nucleotides line up with TRBD1. Germline V gives CDR1 DFQATT, CDR2 SNEGSKA (reference sequence). V was clipped by 0 bases and J by 7 bases; unmatched bases: 8. The CDR3 consists of 14 residues.

The rearrangement links TRBV7-2 to TRBJ1-1; no definite D call. The CDR3 length is 12 residues. Germline V gene sequence: CDR1 SGHTA, CDR2 FQGNSA. V gave up 2 bases and J gave up 6 bases, with 7 bases separating them. CDR3 sequence: CASSLFFAEAFF. DNA of the CDR3: TGTGCCAGCAGCTTATTTTTTGCTGAAGCTTTCTTT.

This clonotype was seen ten or more times. V and J are TRBV7-2 and TRBJ2-1, with D maybe TRBD2 (7 bases). Germline CDR1 SGHTA, CDR2 FQGNSA. Between the trimmed V and J ends, which lost 3 bases and 6 bases, there was a span of 27 bases. The CDR3 has 19 amino acids. The CDR3 loop is CASSLVTRVGASGGNEQFF. In nucleotides, the CDR3 is TGTGCCAGCAGCTTGGTTACGAGGGTGGGGGCTAGCGGCGGCAATGAGCAGTTCTTC.

CDR3 sequence (DNA): TGCAGCGTTGAAACTCAGGAGGGGAACACTGAAGCTTTCTTT. Its translation: CSVETQEGNTEAFF. V gene TRBV29-1 combines with J gene TRBJ1-1; D is unclear. V was cut by 2 bases and J by 1 base, with 11 bases left in between. CDR1 is SQVTM, CDR2 ANQGSEA, per germline. The CDR3 has 14 amino acids.

V is TRBV11-1 and J is TRBJ2-7; TRBD1 matches 8 bases. Trimming removed 3 bases from V and 0 bases from J; junction bases left unmatched: 4. Germline CDR1 reads SGHAT; CDR2 reads FQDESV (reference sequence). The CDR3 contains 15 residues. In DNA, the CDR3 is TGTGCCAGCAGCTTGGACAGGGTGAGCTCCTACGAGCAGTACTTC. This sequence encodes CASSLDRVSSYEQYF.

V gene TRBV20-1 combines with J gene TRBJ2-1; perhaps TRBD2 as D (5 bases). Per germline, CDR1 DFQATT and CDR2 SNEGSKA (reference sequence). The V end was cut by 0 bases, the J end by 9 bases, with 18 bases between. The CDR3 extends over 15 amino acids. CDR3 sequence reads: CSARDPGGPGGEQFF. CDR3 coding DNA: TGCAGTGCTAGAGATCCTGGCGGGCCCGGTGGTGAGCAGTTCTTC.

This clonotype was found a few times. This chain joins TRBV27 and TRBJ1-1, with TRBD1 identical over 10 bases. CDR3 length: 15 residues. From germline, CDR1 is MNHEY and CDR2 SMNVEV (reference sequence). With 5 bases clipped from V and 5 bases from J, the junction kept 8 bases outside the gene matches. CDR3 in DNA: TGTGCCAGCAGTACCGACAGGGGGCGACGAACTGAAGCTTTCTTT. This gives the protein CASSTDRGRRTEAFF.

The rearrangement uses TRBV6-2 or TRBV6-3 and TRBJ2-1; 7 nucleotides line up with TRBD2. CDR3 length: 14 residues. The junction had 6 bases not matched to a gene; V was cut back by 2 bases and J by 8 bases. Germline V gives CDR1 MNHEY, CDR2 SVGEGT. CDR3 nucleotide sequence: TGTGCCAGCAGTTACACTAGCGTAATCGATGAGCAGTTCTTC. Its protein product is CASSYTSVIDEQFF.

V and J are TRBV29-1 and TRBJ1-1; 7 nucleotides line up with TRBD1. With 3 bases clipped from V and 9 bases from J, the junction kept 10 bases outside the gene matches. Germline V gives CDR1 SQVTM, CDR2 ANQGSEA. The CDR3 loop spans 13 amino acids. CDR3 region: CSVEGGTELKAFF. In nucleotides, the CDR3 is TGCAGCGTTGAGGGAGGGACAGAACTAAAAGCTTTCTTT.

J is TRBJ1-1 and V is TRBV19; 7 nucleotides line up with TRBD1. The V and J ends lost 6 bases and 0 bases, in that order; junction bases with no gene match: 1. This CDR3 spans 13 amino acids. Germline values: CDR1 LNHDA, CDR2 SQIVND (reference sequence). As DNA, the CDR3 is TGTGCCAGTAGGACAGGGATGAACACTGAAGCTTTCTTT. Translation: CASRTGMNTEAFF.

This clonotype was counted only a few times. J is TRBJ2-3 and V is TRBV30, with 7 bases identical to TRBD2. Germline lookup yields CDR1 GTSNPN and CDR2 SVGIG (reference sequence). The CDR3 sequence is 13 residues long. The V gene end was trimmed by 4 bases and the J gene end by 8 bases; junction bases not matched to a gene: 9. The CDR3 DNA reads TGTGCCTGGATGCCTCTAGCGGCTACTACGCAGTATTTT. As protein: CAWMPLAATTQYF.

The chain is built from TRBV9 and TRBJ2-2, with 9 bases identical to TRBD2. The germline V gene encodes CDR1 SGDLS and CDR2 YYNGEE. Trimming cost V 0 bases and J 6 bases; bases outside gene matches: 6. The CDR3 sequence is 16 residues long. The CDR3 DNA sequence: TGTGCCAGCAGCGTAGGGAGCGGGAGGACGCCCGGGGAGCTGTTTTTT. It translates to CASSVGSGRTPGELFF.

This clonotype came up a few times. The rearrangement links TRBV24-1 to TRBJ1-5, with D unclear. This CDR3 spans 16 amino acids. Germline assignment: CDR1 KGHDR and CDR2 SFDVKD. V dropped 3 bases and J dropped 7 bases, with 18 bases sitting between them. The CDR3 spells CATSDAMGTFGQPQHF. The CDR3 bases are TGTGCCACCAGTGATGCAATGGGAACCTTTGGGCAGCCCCAGCATTTT.

The DNA of the CDR3 is TGTGCCACCAGTCGGCCAGCCTACAATGAGCAGTTCTTC. Amino acid sequence: CATSRPAYNEQFF. The J gene is TRBJ2-1, the V gene TRBV24-1; the D is unclear. CDR3 length equals 13 residues. The germline V and J ends were trimmed by 6 bases and 2 bases, with 7 bases remaining between them. Germline V gene sequence: CDR1 KGHDR, CDR2 SFDVKD.